The T cell receptor beta chain under discussion was sequenced for a study of blood T cell repertoires in COVID-19. Study information: Italy, Spain and the United States were the sources of the convalescent and acute COVID-19 samples. The analysed material was cDNA or gDNA that came from T cells, B-cell-depleted T cells, or PBMCs.

V was clipped by 6 bases and J by 3 bases, with 11 bases between them. The CDR3 runs to 13 residues. The germline V gene has CDR1 MNHEY and CDR2 SMNVEV (reference sequence). In the original workflow: Estimation of nucleated cell counts was performed using reference gene primer amplification. Only in-frame clones appear in the TCRdb table, and some are missing; sequencing was by immunoSEQ multiplex PCR. From that table come the V and J calls and clone size; the DNA was used to work out D and trimming. The sample contains under 90,000 clones, about 68% of which appear only once. The sample taken for sequencing was peripheral blood. This clonotype originated in a man aged 45-60 years with active or convalescent COVID-19. The chain uses TRBV27 and TRBJ1-1; D gene ambiguous. CDR3 nucleotides: TGTGCCAGCAGGTATTCTATGGACACTGAAGCTTTCTTT. It is translated as CASRYSMDTEAFF.